The present T cell receptor (beta chain) was sequenced within a study of T-cell reconstitution after alpha-beta-depleted transplantation in children. CDR3 length equals 17 residues. Per the germline V gene, CDR1 is SGDLS and CDR2 is YYNGEE. The V and J ends lost 7 bases and 5 bases respectively, with 24 bases between them. Unique molecular identifiers were incorporated when the TCRbeta library was constructed. Each CDR3 protein gets one entry after TCRdb re-called the PCR reads with MiXCR. Of about 310,000 distinct CDR3 sequences in the sample, around 20% were seen once. V gene TRBV9 combines with J gene TRBJ2-2; D is tentatively TRBD1 or TRBD2 (6 bases each). The source is a male patient aged 5 to 17 who had a stem cell transplant for acute lymphoblastic leukemia, so the T cells may come from the graft donor. The sample in question was PBMCs, mostly from graft donor cells, obtained 180 days after TCRalphabeta/CD19-depleted stem cell transplant. CDR3 nucleotide sequence: TGTGCCAGCGGGGCTGGGCGGGGCAGGGGAAGAACCGGGGAGCTGTTTTTT. Translation: CASGAGRGRGRTGELFF.